This TCR beta chain is drawn from a study of blood T cell repertoires in COVID-19. Data came from immunoSEQ multiplex PCR; TCRdb stores just in-frame clones and leaves some out. The top ten hold approximately 2.5% of the sample, which has roughly 250,000 clones, roughly 93% seen once. Between the trimmed V and J ends, which lost 5 bases and 2 bases, there was a span of 13 bases. In germline, CDR1 is SGHVS, CDR2 FNYEAQ. This CDR3 spans 15 amino acids. This receptor was taken from a woman aged 40 to 50 with acute COVID-19. The sequenced material came from PBMCs or T cells enriched from blood (not recorded which). The genes are TRBV7-6 and TRBJ1-3; D gene uncertain. The DNA for the CDR3 is TGTGCCAGCAGCCTCACGTCCGGGACTGGAAACACCATATATTTT. Encoded protein: CASSLTSGTGNTIYF.